The sequence of this TCR beta chain was determined in a study of blood T cell repertoires in COVID-19 (dated by TCRdb to about 2020). Looking at the study overall: Samples covering the acute and convalescent phases of COVID-19 were provided by collaborators in the United States, Italy and Spain. The material from the prospective study consisted of cDNA or gDNA derived from T cells, B-cell-depleted T cells, or PBMCs. Deeply sampled blood TCRbeta repertoires from subjects exposed to, actively infected with, or recovered from COVID-19 were included in the dataset. A freely available public database, intended as a resource for researchers studying the immune response to SARS-CoV-2, is where the repertoires were released. Samples came from the ongoing ImmuneRACE study (first 160 participants) plus 1,254 subjects from 6 global collaborators. A de-identified subject ID, COVID-19 status, age in years and sex were almost always included in the sample metadata. Where HLA class I and class II types were available, the types were taken from metadata supplied by the sample provider, not from assay-based typing.

TCRbeta CDR3 regions were amplified from genomic DNA using the immunoSEQ Assay, a bias-controlled multiplex PCR. Per the source publication's procedure: Nucleated cell counts per sample were estimated from amplification of reference gene primers within the assay. To quantify the absolute abundance of each unique TCRbeta CDR3 rearrangement, sequence reads were collapsed and filtered. For each sample, productive Simpson clonality was calculated as the square root of Simpson's diversity index over productive rearrangements. The source is immuneACCESS, and TCRdb retained only in-frame sequences with V and J called. Part of the clones is not carried over; for the studies checked, unresolved V genes explain less than half of this, and the remainder is unexplained. The V and J calls and clone size were taken over from that table, and D and trimming were inferred from the DNA. The sample yields around 81,000 clones; roughly four fifths were counted once. The ten largest account for around 43% of the sample.

The study at large found these results: How much clinical and demographic metadata was included differed by source and by participant, and the metadata was provided uncurated.

Whole blood was collected in K2EDTA tubes by collaborating institutions according to the institutions' own protocols. For TCRbeta analysis, collaborator samples were shipped as frozen whole blood, as isolated PBMCs, or as DNA extracted from either sample type. Trimming removed 5 bases from V and 1 base from J, leaving 8 bases between the germline ends. The germline V gene encodes CDR1 KGHSH and CDR2 LQKENI. The CDR3 runs 13 residues from the cysteine to the phenylalanine. Of all the DNA, just the CDR3 is kept, 39 bases in frame from base 1. With respect to this clone: The clone's antigen remains unknown. There are no base qualities to consult, and no much larger clone falls within one base.

Source material: peripheral blood. In this chain, TRBV18 is recombined with TRBJ1-1; the D gene is perhaps TRBD1, from 5 matching bases. The receptor was isolated from a man older than 75 with acute or convalescent COVID-19. The CDR3 protein sequence reads: CASSSDRNTEAFF. Here is the DNA: TGTGCCAGCTCATCTGACAGGAACACTGAAGCTTTCTTT.